Listed here are 13 T cell receptor beta chains from one sample, sequenced in a study of vaccination and CD4 T cells after COVID-19. No antigen has been assigned to these receptors. Researchers used the Oncomine TCR Beta short-read assay to sequence DNA from cultured CD4+ T cells. TCRdb processed the PCR reads anew with MiXCR; each CDR3 protein has one entry. Among about 4,400 distinct CDR3 sequences, 25% to 30% were seen once, and the ten largest hold about 45%. Treatment: roughly nine-day PBMC culture with coronavirus spike peptide pools or control peptides (ViraFEST assay). CD4+ T cells of the unexposed donor were collected before the COVID-19 pandemic (2011-2018). The material sequenced was CD4+ T cells from blood, cultured in vitro. The receptors shown here come from a human donor in good health.

This clonotype was seen a handful of times. This sequence joins TRBV14 and TRBJ2-7, with 7 bases matching TRBD1. The CDR3 runs 16 residues. V shed 1 base and J 1 base; nucleotides not matched to a gene: 7. Germline loops: CDR1 SGHDN, CDR2 FVKESK. The CDR3 here is CASSQGARTGSYEQYF. CDR3 DNA sequence: TGTGCCAGCAGCCAAGGGGCTCGGACAGGATCCTACGAGCAGTACTTC.

A few counts support this clonotype. The chain couples TRBV9 to TRBJ1-5, with D maybe TRBD1 (6 bases). In germline, CDR1 is SGDLS, CDR2 YYNGEE. CDR3 length equals 15 residues. With 4 bases removed from V and 3 bases from J, the gap between germline ends came to 14 bases. The CDR3 sequence: CASSPRGDTNQPQHF. The CDR3 nucleotides read TGTGCCAGCAGCCCCAGAGGGGACACCAATCAGCCCCAGCATTTT.

The table lists this clonotype with a few counts. The CDR3 DNA follows: TGCAGCGTTTCAACTGCGGGCAGGGGTACAGATACGCAGTATTTT. This codes for CSVSTAGRGTDTQYF. This chain connects TRBV29-1 to TRBJ2-3; D possibly corresponds to TRBD1 (6 bases). Trimming shortened V by 5 bases and J by 3 bases, and 18 bases separated the two germline ends. Germline V lookup: CDR1 SQVTM, CDR2 ANQGSEA. This CDR3 region has 15 residues.

This clonotype turned up a few times. The rearrangement joins TRBV12-3 or TRBV12-4 to TRBJ2-1; D gene unclear. The CDR3 extends over 13 amino acids. The V end lost 3 bases, the J end lost 4 bases, and 7 bases lay between the germline ends. The CDR3 nucleotides read TGTGCCAGCAGTTTCCTAGAGTACAATGAGCAGTTCTTC. Its protein product is CASSFLEYNEQFF.

This clonotype was detected only once. Mismatch with germline at one junction end may stem from a read error. V usage is TRBV7-7 and J usage is TRBJ2-3; maybe TRBD2 (5 bases). The CDR3 covers 16 residues. Germline V gene sequence: CDR1 SSHAT, CDR2 FNYEAQ (reference sequence). The CDR3 loop reads CASSLGLSGSTDTQYF. The CDR3 bases are TGTGCTAGCAGCTTAGGGTTGAGCGGTAGCACAGATACGCAGTATTTT.

This clonotype has more than one count but fewer than ten. CDR3 sequence: CASSMSGAQEAFF. Written as DNA, the CDR3 is TGTGCCAGTAGTATGTCGGGGGCCCAGGAAGCTTTCTTT. This chain joins TRBV19 and TRBJ1-1, with D possibly being TRBD1 (6 bases). V was clipped by 3 bases and J by 8 bases, with 13 bases between them. Per the germline V gene, CDR1 is LNHDA and CDR2 is SQIVND (reference sequence). The CDR3 covers 13 residues.

The chain has TRBV20-1 and TRBJ1-1; no clear D gene. The CDR3 totals 14 residues. In germline, CDR1 is DFQATT, CDR2 SNEGSKA (reference sequence). Trimming took off 0 bases at V and 1 base at J, with 9 bases between the two ends. CDR3 DNA sequence: TGCAGTGCTAGAGACGGACGCACGAACACTGAAGCTTTCTTT. This codes for CSARDGRTNTEAFF.

This clonotype was seen a few times. The chain joins TRBV5-4 to TRBJ2-5; 8 bases map to TRBD1. Germline-derived CDR1 and CDR2 are SGHNT and YYREEE (reference sequence). CDR3 length: 14 residues. With V trimmed by 4 bases and J by 4 bases, 6 bases remained unmatched. CDR3 amino acids: CASSLDRGLETQYF. The CDR3 nucleotides read TGTGCCAGCAGCCTAGACAGGGGACTAGAGACCCAGTACTTC.

This clonotype is a singleton in its sample. V usage is TRBV20-1 and J usage is TRBJ2-3, with TRBD2 matching 8 bases. Germline CDR1 and CDR2: DFQATT and SNEGSKA (reference sequence). The CDR3 is 15 amino acids. The J segment lost 5 bases and the V segment lost 1 base, leaving 8 bases of the junction unmatched. This CDR3 reads CSARVAGGPVDTQYF. The CDR3 DNA sequence: TGCAGTGCTAGAGTGGCGGGGGGCCCAGTAGATACGCAGTATTTT.

The chain employs TRBV5-1 and TRBJ2-7; D is uncertain. V lost 5 bases, J lost 2 bases, and 14 bases lay in between. The CDR3 has 14 amino acids. CDR1 is SGHRS, CDR2 YFSETQ, per germline. The CDR3 coding sequence is TGCGCCAGCAGTCCACTTGGCGTCACCTACGAGCAGTACTTC. Its translation: CASSPLGVTYEQYF.

This clonotype qualifies as large. The chain recombines TRBV2 with TRBJ2-7, with D tentatively TRBD1 or TRBD2 (5 bases each). The CDR3 length is 14 residues. Germline loops: CDR1 SNHLY, CDR2 FYNNEI. V was cut by 8 bases and J by 0 bases, with 14 bases left in between. DNA for the CDR3: TGTGCCAGCGGTCGGGGCTCGAGCTCCTACGAGCAGTACTTC. This encodes CASGRGSSSYEQYF.

This chain uses TRBV2 with TRBJ2-7, with 8 bases aligning to TRBD2. CDR3 length equals 14 residues. CDR1 is SNHLY and CDR2 is FYNNEI in the germline V gene. Trimming cost V 6 bases and J 5 bases; bases outside gene matches: 9. This CDR3 reads CASSKSGSRHEQYF. As DNA, the CDR3 is TGTGCCAGCAGCAAGAGCGGGAGTCGACACGAGCAGTACTTC.

CDR3 sequence reads: CASRAGTDTQYF. CDR3 nucleotides: TGTGCCAGCAGAGCGGGCACAGATACGCAGTATTTT. This chain joins TRBV7-6 and TRBJ2-3; a weak D match, TRBD2 (5 bases). Trimming took off 6 bases at V and 1 base at J, with 5 bases between the two ends. Per germline, CDR1 SGHVS and CDR2 FNYEAQ. CDR3 length: 12 residues. Full variable domain (outside the CDR3, taken from reference TRBV7-6 and TRBJ2-3): GAGVSQSPRYKVTKRGQDVALRCDPISGHVSLYWYRQALGQGPEFLTYFNYEAQQDKSGLPNDRFSAERPEGSISTLTIQRTEQRDSAMYRCASRAGTDTQYFGPGTRLTVL.